Presented here are 26 T cell receptor beta chains from one specimen sequenced in a study of cytomegalovirus exposure and HLA in healthy donors. A multiplex PCR was run with 60 Vbeta primers and 13 Jbeta primers. The protocol was immunoSEQ multiplex PCR, while the TCRdb copy is restricted to in-frame clones and leaves out a portion. The sample yields around 190,000 clones, 80% to 90% seen once. Source material: PBMCs. The receptors derive from a man aged 35 to 55 in good health and CMV-seropositive.

About this clone: The junction and the germline gene differ at one end; a read error may be behind it. This chain uses TRBV28 with TRBJ1-3, with TRBD1 matching over 7 bases. Germline V gene data show CDR1 as MDHEN and CDR2 as SYDVKM. CDR3 length: 14 residues. CDR3 DNA sequence: TGTACCAGCAGGGACAGCGATTCTGGAAACACCATATATTTT. As protein: CTSRDSDSGNTIYF. Looking up the rest from reference TRBV28 and TRBJ1-3 gives the full variable domain: DVKVTQSSRYLVKRTGEKVFLECVQDMDHENMFWYRQDPGLGLRLIYFSYDVKMKEKGDIPEGYSVSREKKERFSLILESASTNQTSMYLCTSRDSDSGNTIYFGEGSWLTVV.

The CDR3 DNA sequence: TGTGCCACCAGCGGGTGGGGGAGGGCGGACGAGCAGTACTTC. Amino acid sequence: CATSGWGRADEQYF. The chain couples TRBV15 to TRBJ2-7, with 7 bases aligning to TRBD2. This CDR3 has 14 residues. V gave up 5 bases and J gave up 5 bases; unmatched junction bases: 9. Germline V CDR1 and CDR2: LNHNV, YYDKDF (reference sequence).

This clone was recorded only once. V and J are TRBV7-3 and TRBJ2-2; D perhaps matches TRBD1 (6 bases). V was trimmed by 5 bases and J by 0 bases, leaving 13 bases between them. The CDR3 covers 16 residues. CDR1 and CDR2 from the germline V gene are SGHTA and FQGTGA. CDR3 DNA: TGTGCCAGCAGCCCCCAGGGGCTGACGAACACCGGGGAGCTGTTTTTT. Amino acids: CASSPQGLTNTGELFF.

This rearrangement joins TRBV4-3 to TRBJ2-3, with D uncertain. The ends were cut back, 0 bases at V and 2 bases at J, with 21 bases in the middle. The CDR3 has 19 amino acids. Germline V gene data show CDR1 as LGHNA and CDR2 as YSLEER. CDR3 bases: TGCGCCAGCAGCCAAGAAGGTAGTCCCTCACTAACCCACACAGATACGCAGTATTTT. It is translated as CASSQEGSPSLTHTDTQYF.

The chain uses TRBV7-9 and TRBJ2-7, with TRBD2 matching 12 bases. The germline CDR1 and CDR2 sequences are SEHNR and FQNEAQ (reference sequence). Unmatched junction bases numbered 9, after V lost 6 bases and J lost 6 bases. The CDR3 totals 15 residues. For the CDR3, the DNA is TGTGCCAGCAGGACTTTGACTAGCGGGAGTGGCGAGCAGTACTTC. It encodes CASRTLTSGSGEQYF.

The genes are TRBV6-1 and TRBJ2-5, with 10 bases fitting TRBD2. The germline CDR1 and CDR2 sequences are MNHNS and SASEGT. J gave up 3 bases and V 2 bases, and 9 bases lay outside the gene matches. CDR3 length: 17 amino acids. This CDR3 reads CASSEWTSGSYEETQYF. CDR3 nucleotides: TGTGCCAGCAGTGAATGGACTAGCGGAAGCTATGAAGAGACCCAGTACTTC.

The V gene is TRBV27, the J gene TRBJ2-2, with 11 positions matching TRBD1. V was clipped by 4 bases and J by 0 bases; unmatched bases: 7. CDR3 length: 18 residues. From germline, CDR1 is MNHEY and CDR2 SMNVEV (reference sequence). The CDR3 protein is CASSSLGTGGPNTGELFF. As DNA, the CDR3 is TGTGCCAGCAGTTCCTTGGGGACAGGGGGGCCGAACACCGGGGAGCTGTTTTTT.

In the case of this clone: The identical CDR3 is also encoded by other nucleotide sequences in the sample. This sequence joins TRBV2 and TRBJ2-7; D remains unclear. Trimming pared 6 bases from V and 0 bases from J, leaving 6 bases between. The CDR3 has 12 amino acids. In germline, CDR1 is SNHLY, CDR2 FYNNEI. CDR3 DNA sequence: TGTGCCAGCAGGGGCGTCTCCTACGAGCAGTACTTC. It specifies CASRGVSYEQYF.

The rearrangement links TRBV6-1 to TRBJ2-2; 8 nucleotides agree with TRBD1. This CDR3 has 15 amino acids. Germline loops: CDR1 MNHNS, CDR2 SASEGT. The V gene end was trimmed by 3 bases and the J gene end by 3 bases; junction bases not matched to a gene: 3. CDR3 bases: TGTGCCAGCAGTGAGGGGACAGGAGACACCGGGGAGCTGTTTTTT. It encodes CASSEGTGDTGELFF.

This clone was found a few times. The chain carries TRBV7-2 and TRBJ1-1, with a tentative D call TRBD1 (5 bases). CDR3 length: 15 residues. The V gene lost 0 bases and the J gene lost 5 bases, with 13 bases spanning the gap. CDR1 is SGHTA and CDR2 is FQGNSA in the germline V gene. CDR3 sequence: CASSLAGGGKTEAFF. CDR3 nucleotide sequence: TGTGCCAGCAGCTTAGCTGGGGGAGGAAAAACTGAAGCTTTCTTT.

The chain joins TRBV15 to TRBJ1-4, with a tentative D call TRBD1 (6 bases). Trimming took off 4 bases at V and 7 bases at J, with 10 bases between the two ends. The CDR3 runs 13 residues. From germline, CDR1 is LNHNV and CDR2 YYDKDF (reference sequence). The CDR3 loop is CATSTAGAEKLFF. The CDR3 DNA is TGTGCCACCAGCACGGCGGGGGCTGAAAAACTGTTTTTT.

This chain joins TRBV6-1 and TRBJ1-1, with D perhaps matching TRBD1 (6 bases). The CDR3 sequence is 12 residues long. Trimming took 5 bases from V and 4 from J, leaving 8 bases between them. Germline CDR1 and CDR2: MNHNS and SASEGT. CDR3: CASSLQGTEAFF. DNA for the CDR3: TGTGCCAGCAGTTTACAGGGCACTGAAGCTTTCTTT.

CDR3 residues: CASSFTPNRGLNEKLFF. The CDR3 DNA reads TGCGCCAGCAGCTTTACTCCGAACAGGGGGCTCAATGAAAAACTGTTTTTT. The rearrangement joins TRBV5-1 to TRBJ1-4, with TRBD1 matching 9 bases. CDR1 SGHRS and CDR2 YFSETQ come from the germline V gene. V shed 2 bases, J shed 5 bases, and the junction held 10 bases outside the gene matches. The CDR3 is made up of 17 amino acids. Using reference TRBV5-1 and TRBJ1-4 for the parts outside the CDR3, the full variable domain is KAGVTQTPRYLIKTRGQQVTLSCSPISGHRSVSWYQQTPGQGLQFLFEYFSETQRNKGNFPGRFSGRQFSNSRSEMNVSTLELGDSALYLCASSFTPNRGLNEKLFFGSGTQLSVL.

This sequence joins TRBV6-6 and TRBJ1-2; TRBD1 matches 9 bases. The germline CDR1 and CDR2 sequences are MNHNY and SVGAGI (reference sequence). The V and J ends lost 2 bases and 8 bases, in that order; junction bases with no gene match: 6. CDR3 size: 14 residues. The CDR3, as DNA: TGTGCCAGCAGTTACATACAGGGGGCGGGCGGCTACACCTTC. Its protein is CASSYIQGAGGYTF.

The chain has TRBV19 and TRBJ2-7; 14 bases agree with TRBD2. Germline trimming cut 5 bases from V and 4 bases from J; bases unmatched to any gene: 4. Germline CDR1 and CDR2: LNHDA and SQIVND (reference sequence). This CDR3 is built from 15 residues. Here the CDR3 DNA reads TGTGCCAGTAGTGCGGGACTAGCGGGAGCGTACGAGCAGTACTTC. Amino acid sequence: CASSAGLAGAYEQYF. Combining the CDR3 with reference TRBV19 and TRBJ2-7 gives the whole variable domain DGGITQSPKYLFRKEGQNVTLSCEQNLNHDAMYWYRQDPGQGLRLIYYSQIVNDFQKGDIAEGYSVSREKKESFPLTVTSAQKNPTAFYLCASSAGLAGAYEQYFGPGTRLTVT.

On this clone itself: The sample holds other DNA sequences that translate to the same CDR3. The CDR3 sequence is CASSLAAGELFF. DNA for the CDR3: TGCGCCAGCAGCTTGGCGGCCGGGGAGCTGTTTTTT. The chain couples TRBV5-1 to TRBJ2-2; no reliable D call. The germline gives CDR1 SGHRS, CDR2 YFSETQ. The V gene lost 0 bases and the J gene lost 6 bases, with 3 bases spanning the gap. This CDR3 comprises 12 residues.

The V call is TRBV10-3, the J call TRBJ2-1, with 10 bases matching TRBD1. The CDR3 is made up of 15 amino acids. CDR1 is ENHRY, CDR2 SYGVKD, per germline. The J segment lost 5 bases and the V segment lost 10 bases, leaving 11 bases of the junction unmatched. CDR3 DNA sequence: TGTGCCACCCAAGAGGGGACAGGGGATGACAATGAGCAGTTCTTC. Translating it yields CATQEGTGDDNEQFF.

The chain has TRBV19 and TRBJ2-1; D is unclear. This CDR3 comprises 12 residues. Germline V gene lookup returns CDR1 LNHDA and CDR2 SQIVND (reference sequence). The V and J ends lost 7 bases and 6 bases respectively, with 10 bases between them. CDR3 in DNA: TGTGCCAGTATCTCTCGGTCCAATGAGCAGTTCTTC. Amino acid sequence: CASISRSNEQFF.

Remarks on this clone: This same CDR3 is encoded by further DNA sequences in the sample. The chain recombines TRBV5-4 with TRBJ2-5; D ambiguous. Germline V gene sequence: CDR1 SGHNT, CDR2 YYREEE (reference sequence). V lost 4 bases, J lost 3 bases, and 7 bases lay in between. The CDR3 runs to 12 residues. The CDR3 sequence is CASSLVEETQYF. CDR3 in DNA: TGTGCCAGCAGCCTAGTGGAAGAGACCCAGTACTTC.

This chain links TRBV7-8 with TRBJ1-5; D is perhaps TRBD1 (6 bases). Germline V gene lookup returns CDR1 SGHVS and CDR2 FQNEAQ. The CDR3 is 15 residues long. The V end lost 3 bases, the J end lost 5 bases, and 14 bases lay between the germline ends. In nucleotides, the CDR3 is TGTGCCAGCAGCTTTGAGGCGGGGGCCTATCAGCCCCAGCATTTT. Its translation is CASSFEAGAYQPQHF. Together with reference TRBV7-8 and TRBJ1-5, the CDR3 gives the full variable domain: GAGVSQSPRYKVAKRGQDVALRCDPISGHVSLFWYQQALGQGPEFLTYFQNEAQLDKSGLPSDRFFAERPEGSVSTLKIQRTQQEDSAVYLCASSFEAGAYQPQHFGDGTRLSIL.

V usage is TRBV18 and J usage is TRBJ1-2; no reliable D call. Trimming removed 2 bases from V and 2 bases from J, with 12 bases in between. This CDR3 comprises 15 residues. The germline V gene encodes CDR1 KGHSH and CDR2 LQKENI. The CDR3 DNA sequence: TGTGCCAGCTCACCAGGTAGCGCCGCCAACTATGGCTACACCTTC. Protein sequence: CASSPGSAANYGYTF.

This clone appeared a single time. The chain recombines TRBV5-4 with TRBJ2-7; 13 positions agree with TRBD2. The CDR3 totals 17 residues. After removal of 2 bases from V and 2 bases from J, the junction contained 7 bases not matched to a gene. CDR1 SGHNT and CDR2 YYREEE come from the germline V gene (reference sequence). This CDR3 is CASSFGLAGVYPYEQYF. DNA for the CDR3: TGTGCCAGCAGCTTCGGACTAGCGGGAGTTTATCCCTACGAGCAGTACTTC.

The V and J genes are TRBV28 and TRBJ1-1; 9 bases fit TRBD1. There are 16 residues in the CDR3. CDR1 is MDHEN, CDR2 SYDVKM, per germline. J gave up 2 bases and V 5 bases, and 9 bases lay outside the gene matches. CDR3 nucleotides: TGTGCCAGCAGTCGTTCGACAGGGGGTGCCAACACTGAAGCTTTCTTT. It is translated as CASSRSTGGANTEAFF.

The CDR3 nucleotides read TGTGCCAGCAGTTTCAACGGGTTGACCTACGAGCAGTACTTC. The encoded protein is CASSFNGLTYEQYF. This chain links TRBV27 with TRBJ2-7; the D is unclear. Germline-derived CDR1 and CDR2 are MNHEY and SMNVEV (reference sequence). The CDR3 covers 14 residues. Trimming removed 3 bases from V and 2 bases from J, with 11 bases in between.

The CDR3 here is CASSLQGQGSGELFF. The CDR3 nucleotides are TGTGCCAGCAGCTTACAGGGACAGGGGTCCGGGGAGCTGTTTTTT. V gene TRBV7-9 combines with J gene TRBJ2-2; the match to TRBD1 covers 10 bases. The germline V gene has CDR1 SEHNR and CDR2 FQNEAQ (reference sequence). Trimming cost V 2 bases and J 6 bases; bases outside gene matches: 3. This CDR3 has 15 amino acids.

The chain carries TRBV19 and TRBJ1-2; 11 bases map to TRBD1. The CDR3 consists of 17 residues. The trim removed 4 bases at V and 0 bases at J, leaving 7 bases unmatched. Per germline, CDR1 LNHDA and CDR2 SQIVND (reference sequence). CDR3 protein: CASSTPGQGVANYGYTF. In nucleotides, the CDR3 is TGTGCCAGTAGTACACCGGGACAGGGGGTTGCTAACTATGGCTACACCTTC.